This T cell receptor (beta chain) originates from a study of control samples from healthy donors and cancer patients. Germline lookup yields CDR1 SGHAT and CDR2 FQNNGV. CDR3 length equals 12 residues. With 5 bases removed from V and 7 bases from J, the gap between germline ends came to 9 bases. Sequencing used immunoSEQ multiplex PCR; TCRdb keeps in-frame clones, though not all of them. The sample has some 140,000 clones; around 95% are singletons. Material for sequencing was blood. The sequence was collected from a man aged 35-49 years in good health. This sequence joins TRBV11-2 and TRBJ2-1; unclear D gene. The CDR3 protein is CASSLAGNEQFF. The CDR3 DNA is TGTGCCAGCAGCCTGGCCGGGAATGAGCAGTTCTTC.